The source of this T cell receptor (beta chain) is a study of blood T cell repertoires in COVID-19. Clones were sequenced by immunoSEQ multiplex PCR, and TCRdb holds only the in-frame ones, with some missing. The table includes about 300,000 clones, more than 80% detected once. This TCR was sampled from a woman younger than 45 with COVID-19, enrolled during active disease. Sequenced material: peripheral blood.

The DNA for the CDR3 is TGTGCCACCAGTGATCCTCGACTAGCGAGGTCCTACAATGAGCAGTTCTTC. This encodes CATSDPRLARSYNEQFF. The chain couples TRBV24-1 to TRBJ2-1; 8 bases fit TRBD2. V dropped 3 bases and J dropped 1; count of bases not matched to a gene: 7. The germline V gene has CDR1 KGHDR and CDR2 SFDVKD. The CDR3 totals 17 residues.